This TCR beta chain was documented in a study of T cell repertoires in cytomegalovirus infection. TCRdb re-analysed the reads in MiXCR, keeping a single row per CDR3 protein. The table shows approximately 770,000 distinct CDR3 sequences, with approximately 32% occurring only once. This CDR3 is 14 amino acids long. The germline V and J ends were trimmed by 7 bases and 4 bases, with 16 bases remaining between them. CDR1 LNHDA and CDR2 SQIVND come from the germline V gene (reference sequence). Regarding this clonotype: Its matching antigen is unknown.

The sample in question was cultured CD8+ T cells from PBMCs, obtained from culture after CMV antigen stimulation. This clonotype was obtained from a human donor in good health (CMV status not recorded). Some clones in this sample may be carry-over from other donors' samples. The chain carries TRBV19 and TRBJ1-1; no definite D call. This CDR3 is CASIILSGATEAFF. As DNA, the CDR3 is TGTGCCAGTATTATCTTGTCAGGAGCCACTGAAGCTTTCTTT.